These T cell receptor beta chains were read from a single sample in a study of blood T cell repertoires in COVID-19. TCRdb's copy holds only in-frame clones and misses some; the assay was immunoSEQ multiplex PCR. The sample records around 280,000 clones, 90% being singletons. The sequencing sample was made of PBMCs or T cells enriched from blood (not recorded which). These receptor sequences come from a woman under 30 with acute COVID-19. Each CDR3 is given with its conserved first and last residue. A D gene is named only where the DNA matches it firmly. Size is stated for part of the rows, as once, few or many counts, or as a class when the clone is expanded.

J,length,V,D,size,DNA,CDR3
TRBJ1-4,13,TRBV19,TRBD1,-,TGTGCCAGTAGTATCGACAGGGGCGAAAAACTGTTTTTT,CASSIDRGEKLFF
TRBJ1-3,17,TRBV15,TRBD1,-,TGTGCCACAAGCACCCCGGCCCAGGGGGCATCTGGAAACACCATATATTTT,CATSTPAQGASGNTIYF
TRBJ2-3,13,TRBV15,-,-,TGTGCCACCAGCGCCCGAAGCGCCGATACGCAGTATTTT,CATSARSADTQYF
TRBJ1-5,14,TRBV27,-,-,TGTGCCAGCAGTTCGGGGAATAGCAATCAGCCCCAGCATTTT,CASSSGNSNQPQHF
TRBJ2-7,15,TRBV28,TRBD2,-,TGTGCCAGCATCCCTGGAACCCTAGCGGGCTACGAGCAGTACTTC,CASIPGTLAGYEQYF
TRBJ2-3,16,TRBV7-9,TRBD2,-,TGTGCCAGCAGCCCCCGGGTAGCGGGACACACAGATACGCAGTATTTT,CASSPRVAGHTDTQYF
TRBJ2-7,14,TRBV29-1,-,-,TGCAGCGTTGAAGTCCGGAGGGGAAGCTACGAGCAGTACTTC,CSVEVRRGSYEQYF
TRBJ2-5,13,TRBV5-1,TRBD2,-,TGCGCCAGCAGCACGGGACTACAAGAGACCCAGTACTTC,CASSTGLQETQYF
TRBJ1-1,15,TRBV5-1,-,-,TGCGCCAGCAGCTTGGTTGTACAGGGCAACACTGAAGCTTTCTTT,CASSLVVQGNTEAFF
TRBJ2-5,17,TRBV21-1,-,-,TGTGCCCTCAGAGGACTAGCGGGAGGCATGTTAGGGGAGACCCAGTACTTC,CALRGLAGGMLGETQYF
TRBJ2-1,14,TRBV7-9,-,-,TGTGCCAGCACCGCCGGACTCAAAGTCTATGAGCAGTTCTTC,CASTAGLKVYEQFF
TRBJ1-5,14,TRBV5-5,-,once,TGTGCCAGCAGCCACCAGGTTTCTAATCAGCCCCAGCATTTT,CASSHQVSNQPQHF
TRBJ2-7,15,TRBV27,TRBD2,-,TGTGCCAGCACCCTGGTAGGGCGGGAGGGCTACGAGCAGTACTTC,CASTLVGREGYEQYF
TRBJ2-3,15,TRBV19,-,-,TGTGCCAGTAGTATGAGTCAGGGTGGGACAGATACGCAGTATTTT,CASSMSQGGTDTQYF
TRBJ2-1,18,TRBV27,TRBD2,-,TGTGCCAGCAGTAGCCGACTAGCGGGAGAGGGGGCCTACAATGAGCAGTTCTTC,CASSSRLAGEGAYNEQFF
TRBJ2-3,14,TRBV18,TRBD1,-,TGTGCCAGCTCACCGGGACAGGGCACAGATACGCAGTATTTT,CASSPGQGTDTQYF
TRBJ2-1,14,TRBV15,-,once,TGTGCCACCAGCCTGGCCCGGGTTTACAATGAGCAGTTCTTC,CATSLARVYNEQFF
TRBJ1-6,16,TRBV28,TRBD1,-,TGTGCCAGCAGTTTAGGGGTGAGACAGGGGATCTCACCCCTCCACTTT,CASSLGVRQGISPLHF
TRBJ1-6,15,TRBV9,TRBD1,-,TGTGCCAGCAGCCATCAACAGGGGTTGGATTCACCCCTCCACTTT,CASSHQQGLDSPLHF
TRBJ1-1,13,TRBV6-5,-,-,TGTGCCAGCAGAACCATTGACAGGACTGAAGCTTTCTTT,CASRTIDRTEAFF
TRBJ2-3,14,TRBV12-5,TRBD1,-,TGTGCTAGTGGCCGGACAGGCTGGACAGATACGCAGTATTTT,CASGRTGWTDTQYF
TRBJ2-3,16,TRBV10-1,TRBD1,-,TGCGCCAGCGGGAGTGGAAGGGGGCATAGCACAGATACGCAGTATTTT,CASGSGRGHSTDTQYF
TRBJ2-4,16,TRBV18,-,-,TGTGCCAGCTCACCACCGCAACAAGTAGCCAAAAACATTCAGTACTTC,CASSPPQQVAKNIQYF
TRBJ2-5,12,TRBV12-3/TRBV12-4,TRBD2,-,TGTGCCAGCAGCCTTAGCGGGGAGACCCAGTACTTC,CASSLSGETQYF
TRBJ2-1,17,TRBV7-6,TRBD2,-,TGTGCCAGCAGCTTAGTAACTAGCGGGAGGGGTCCCAATGAGCAGTTCTTC,CASSLVTSGRGPNEQFF
TRBJ2-1,16,TRBV28,TRBD2,-,TGTGCCAGCAGTTTACCTACTAGCGGGAGGGACAATGAGCAGTTCTTC,CASSLPTSGRDNEQFF
TRBJ2-2,16,TRBV30,TRBD2,-,TGTGCCTGGACCATTAGCGGGAGGGCGGACACCGGGGAGCTGTTTTTT,CAWTISGRADTGELFF
TRBJ1-3,19,TRBV2,TRBD1,-,TGTGCCAGCAGTACTATACCGGGCCCGGGACAGATACCTGGAAACACCATATATTTT,CASSTIPGPGQIPGNTIYF
TRBJ2-1,17,TRBV9,-,-,TGTGCCAGCAGCGTAGCTCGACGGGAAGACGTACGAAATGAGCAGTTCTTC,CASSVARREDVRNEQFF
TRBJ2-7,14,TRBV9,-,-,TGTGCCAGCAGCCCCCGCGAGCGCTCCTACGAGCAGTACTTC,CASSPRERSYEQYF
TRBJ2-1,16,TRBV27,TRBD2,-,TGTGCCAGCAGTGCCCACCTAGCGGGAGGGAACAATGAGCAGTTCTTC,CASSAHLAGGNNEQFF
TRBJ2-3,12,TRBV10-1,-,-,TGCGCCAGCAGTCGGGACTTAAATACGCAGTATTTT,CASSRDLNTQYF
TRBJ2-3,15,TRBV4-1,TRBD2,-,TGCGCCAGCACAGCCCTAGCGGGTTCCACAGATACGCAGTATTTT,CASTALAGSTDTQYF
TRBJ2-1,15,TRBV5-5,-,-,TGTGCCAGCAGCCATGGCAGCGGGCCCCACAATGAGCAGTTCTTC,CASSHGSGPHNEQFF
TRBJ1-2,16,TRBV19,-,-,TGTGCCAGTAGTATAGATCTGGACGGACATAGCTATGGCTACACCTTC,CASSIDLDGHSYGYTF
TRBJ2-1,17,TRBV25-1,TRBD2,-,TGTGCCAGCAGTGAAACTAGCGGGAGGGGCTCCTACAATGAGCAGTTCTTC,CASSETSGRGSYNEQFF
TRBJ2-2,18,TRBV7-9,-,-,TGTGCCAGCAGCTTAAATTTTGGGGGGATAGCGAACACCGGGGAGCTGTTTTTT,CASSLNFGGIANTGELFF
TRBJ2-5,13,TRBV5-1,-,once,TGCGCCAGCAGCCGGGGGTCGGTAGAGACCCAGTACTTC,CASSRGSVETQYF
TRBJ2-2,15,TRBV28,-,-,TGTGCCAGCAGCTCTCCTTACCGACACTCCGGGGAGCTGTTTTTT,CASSSPYRHSGELFF
TRBJ1-5,15,TRBV28,TRBD1,-,TGTGCCAGCAGTCTCGGGACAGGGGGCAATCAGCCCCAGCATTTT,CASSLGTGGNQPQHF
TRBJ2-5,19,TRBV3-1/TRBV3-2,-,-,TGTGCCAGCAGCCAATGGGCGAGCATAATACAGGGTTTTCAAGAGACCCAGTACTTC,CASSQWASIIQGFQETQYF
TRBJ2-2,17,TRBV18,TRBD1,-,TGTGCCAGCTCACCATATCTCAACAGGGGTTCCACCGGGGAGCTGTTTTTT,CASSPYLNRGSTGELFF
TRBJ2-7,15,TRBV7-3,TRBD2,-,TGTGCCAGCAGCTCCTCTGGGACTAGCGACTACGAGCAGTACTTC,CASSSSGTSDYEQYF
TRBJ2-1,14,TRBV11-2,-,-,TGTGCCAGCAGCCCACGACTAGAAAAGAAGTATCCGTTCTTC,CASSPRLEKKYPFF
TRBJ2-2,14,TRBV11-3,-,once,TGTGCCAGCAGCTTAAATGGGAGAACCGGGGAGCTGTTTTTT,CASSLNGRTGELFF
TRBJ2-7,16,TRBV7-6,TRBD2,-,TGTGCCAGCAGCCCTGGTGGACTAGCAGGATTCTACGAGCAGTACTTC,CASSPGGLAGFYEQYF
TRBJ1-4,13,TRBV18,-,-,TGTGCCAGCTCCGGTGGAGGGAACGAAAAACTGTTTTTT,CASSGGGNEKLFF
TRBJ2-7,13,TRBV4-2,TRBD1,-,TGTGCCAGCAGCCAGGACAGGGACTACGAGCAGTACTTC,CASSQDRDYEQYF
TRBJ2-3,17,TRBV2,-,-,TGTGCCAGCAGTGAACATCGACTATCGGGAGCTGGAGATACGCAGTATTTT,CASSEHRLSGAGDTQYF
TRBJ2-7,14,TRBV6-5,-,-,TGTGCCAGCAGTTCCCTCGGGATAGGTTACGAGCAGTACTTC,CASSSLGIGYEQYF
TRBJ1-3,16,TRBV27,-,-,TGTGCCAGCTGGGGGGGGCCTTTTAGCTCTGGAAACACCATATATTTT,CASWGGPFSSGNTIYF
TRBJ2-5,16,TRBV7-2,-,-,TGTGCCAGCAGCCCATTAGGACAGTTAGGGAAAGGGACCCAGTACTTC,CASSPLGQLGKGTQYF
TRBJ2-3,14,TRBV7-2,-,-,TGTGCCAGCAGCTTTGGCGGGCGCACAGATACGCAGTATTTT,CASSFGGRTDTQYF
TRBJ2-1,14,TRBV5-1,-,once,TGCGCCAGCAGCGGTGGGAGAGAGCGCGGTGAGCAGTTCTTC,CASSGGRERGEQFF